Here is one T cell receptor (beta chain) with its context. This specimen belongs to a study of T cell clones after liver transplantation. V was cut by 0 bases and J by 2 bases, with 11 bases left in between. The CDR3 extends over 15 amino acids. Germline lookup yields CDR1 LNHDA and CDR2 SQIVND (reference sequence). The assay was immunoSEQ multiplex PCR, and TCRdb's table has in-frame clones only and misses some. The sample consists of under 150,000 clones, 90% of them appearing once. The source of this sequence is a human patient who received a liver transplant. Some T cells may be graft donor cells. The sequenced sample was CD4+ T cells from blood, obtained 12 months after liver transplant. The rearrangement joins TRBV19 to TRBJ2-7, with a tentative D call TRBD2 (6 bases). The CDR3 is CASSIDSGGAYEQYF. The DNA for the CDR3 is TGTGCCAGTAGTATAGATAGCGGAGGCGCCTACGAGCAGTACTTC.